The sequence of this TCR beta chain was determined in a study of response to subunit inactivated influenza vaccine. Germline lookup yields CDR1 SEHNR and CDR2 FQNEAQ (reference sequence). V lost 1 base and J lost 6, with 13 bases in between. The CDR3 is 15 amino acids. TCRdb redid the calling of the RT-PCR reads with MiXCR, one entry per CDR3 protein. The repertoire holds 650,000 to 700,000 distinct CDR3 sequences, with approximately 15% as singletons. Study-level findings and limits: The authors proposed limited new T cell recruitment per seasonal influenza vaccination.

In the case of this clonotype: As yet, its antigen is unknown.

Sequenced material: PBMCs from blood, taken 11 to 12 days after vaccination. The chain uses TRBV7-9 and TRBJ1-5; TRBD1 is a possible D gene (6 bases). The TCR was taken from a man aged 50-59 years who received an inactivated influenza vaccine. For the CDR3, the DNA is TGTGCCAGCAGCTTAGGGGGGGCGTCAGGTCAGCCCCAGCATTTT. The encoded protein is CASSLGGASGQPQHF.